This T cell receptor (beta chain) derives from a study of post-analysis software for immune sequencing data. Study background: Secondary progressive, relapsing-remitting and progressive-relapsing multiple sclerosis were among the included disease courses.

In this sample, this clonotype turned up a few times. Its antigen remains unidentified. General observations from the study: Strong co-clustering by F measure was seen for same-batch samples. Comparison of patients with controls showed 5 or 6 TRBV segments more frequent in patients, TRBV5-6, TRBV5-1 and TRBV20-1 among them. Compared with controls, patients showed significantly lower normalized Chao1 diversity.

Incorporated into the TCR beta cDNA libraries were unique molecular identifiers, which served to reduce PCR and sequencing biases. From the PCR reads, TCRdb called clonotypes with MiXCR, one entry per CDR3 protein. The data hold roughly 540,000 distinct CDR3 sequences, with around a third observed a single time. V was pared by 0 bases and J by 5 bases, with 4 bases of the junction left unmatched. There are 15 residues in the CDR3. Germline V CDR1 and CDR2: MNHNY, SVGAGI (reference sequence). J is TRBJ1-2 and V is TRBV6-6; 9 bases align to TRBD1. The receptor was isolated from a girl aged 2-17 years with multiple sclerosis. The sample comprised blood. CDR3 sequence (DNA): TGTGCCAGCAGTTACTCTTTACAGGGGGCATATGGCTACACCTTC. This codes for CASSYSLQGAYGYTF.